These 29 T cell receptor beta chains were sequenced from one sample in a study of blood T cell repertoires in COVID-19. TCRdb's table, derived via immunoSEQ multiplex PCR, lists solely in-frame clones and lacks some. The repertoire holds some 130,000 clones, with about nine tenths as singletons. The specimen was peripheral blood. These receptors came from a man aged 50 to 59 with active COVID-19.

This clone was recorded a few times. V usage is TRBV12-3 or TRBV12-4 and J usage is TRBJ2-1, with 9 bases identical to TRBD1. Germline trimming cut 5 bases from V and 14 bases from J; bases unmatched to any gene: 4. The CDR3 is 11 residues long. This CDR3 reads CASSTGTGKFF. CDR3 DNA: TGTGCCAGCAGTACAGGGACAGGGAAGTTCTTC.

The rearrangement uses TRBV1 and TRBJ2-7; TRBD1 is the table's D call, not checked against the DNA. TRBV1 is recorded as a pseudogene. This CDR3 spans 13 amino acids. The CDR3 nucleotides are TGCACCAGCAGCCTTGGCAGACACTACGAGCAGTACTTC. Its translation: CTSSLGRHYEQYF.

V and J are TRBV6-1 and TRBJ1-4; D is uncertain. CDR1 and CDR2 (germline): MNHNS, SASEGT. CDR3 length equals 15 residues. The germline V and J ends were trimmed by 1 base and 0 bases, with 6 bases remaining between them. CDR3 protein: CASSEGRATNEKLFF. CDR3 DNA: TGTGCCAGCAGTGAAGGAAGAGCAACTAATGAAAAACTGTTTTTT.

The rearrangement joins TRBV11-2 to TRBJ2-6, with 7 positions matching TRBD1. J gave up 1 base and V 7 bases, and 13 bases lay outside the gene matches. Germline loops: CDR1 SGHAT, CDR2 FQNNGV. This CDR3 has 18 amino acids. The CDR3: CASTPGKGARSGANVLTF. The CDR3 nucleotides read TGTGCCAGCACCCCGGGGAAGGGGGCAAGATCTGGGGCCAACGTCCTGACTTTC. The full variable domain, its missing parts supplied by reference TRBV11-2 and TRBJ2-6, is EAGVAQSPRYKIIEKRQSVAFWCNPISGHATLYWYQQILGQGPKLLIQFQNNGVVDDSQLPKDRFSAERLKGVDSTLKIQPAKLEDSAVYLCASTPGKGARSGANVLTFGAGSRLTVL.

The count of this clone is one. This chain links TRBV12-3 or TRBV12-4 with TRBJ2-2, with D perhaps TRBD2 (5 bases). V dropped 7 bases and J dropped 6 bases, with 9 bases sitting between them. The CDR3 totals 12 residues. The CDR3 sequence: CASTWESGELFF. Written as DNA, the CDR3 is TGTGCCAGCACGTGGGAGTCCGGGGAGCTGTTTTTT.

The V and J genes are TRBV24-1 and TRBJ2-3, with 10 bases lining up with TRBD1. The CDR3 is made up of 17 amino acids. V lost 4 bases to trimming and J lost 2 bases; unmatched junction nucleotides: 8. Per the germline V gene, CDR1 is KGHDR and CDR2 is SFDVKD. Here the CDR3 reads CATSDQGTGASTDTQYF. CDR3 nucleotides: TGTGCCACCAGTGACCAGGGGACAGGGGCATCCACAGATACGCAGTATTTT.

This clone was observed once. V usage is TRBV5-4 and J usage is TRBJ1-6, with 7 nucleotides matching TRBD1. Germline lookup yields CDR1 SGHNT and CDR2 YYREEE (reference sequence). The V gene end was trimmed by 0 bases and the J gene end by 7 bases; junction bases not matched to a gene: 7. This CDR3 is built from 16 residues. The CDR3 region has the DNA TGTGCCAGCAGCTTGGTTGCAGGGGGGTCGAATTCACCCCTCCACTTT. Translation gives CASSLVAGGSNSPLHF.

The chain couples TRBV6-4 to TRBJ2-2; D unclear. Germline CDR1 and CDR2: MRHNA and SNTAGT. V shed 4 bases and J shed 2 bases, with 5 bases lying between them. The CDR3 has 13 residues. CDR3: CASSGLNTGELFF. CDR3 sequence (DNA): TGTGCCAGCAGTGGCCTAAACACCGGGGAGCTGTTTTTT.

J is TRBJ2-1 and V is TRBV3-1 (or the pseudogene TRBV3-2), with 8 nucleotides matching TRBD2. Per the germline V gene, CDR1 is LGHDT and CDR2 is YNNKEL (reference sequence). With V trimmed by 2 bases and J by 7 bases, 7 bases remained unmatched. This CDR3 is 15 amino acids long. This chain's CDR3 is CASSQRAGAQNEQFF. The CDR3 region has the DNA TGTGCCAGCAGCCAACGAGCGGGAGCTCAGAATGAGCAGTTCTTC.

The chain employs TRBV11-3 and TRBJ2-1, with D possibly TRBD1 on 6 matching bases. Looked up from germline, CDR1 is SGHNT and CDR2 is YENEEA. This CDR3 has 16 residues. The V end lost 5 bases, the J end lost 1 base, and 15 bases lay between the germline ends. The CDR3 is CASSDRGDTSYNEQFF. The CDR3 DNA follows: TGTGCCAGCAGCGACCGAGGGGACACATCCTACAATGAGCAGTTCTTC.

The sample holds a few counts of this clone. The CDR3, as DNA: TGCAGCGTGGGTAAAGCGGGCAATGAGCAGTTCTTC. Its protein product is CSVGKAGNEQFF. V gene TRBV29-1 combines with J gene TRBJ2-1, with D possibly being TRBD2 (6 bases). Trimming shortened V by 6 bases and J by 6 bases, and 12 bases separated the two germline ends. The CDR3 is 12 residues long. Germline-derived CDR1 and CDR2 are SQVTM and ANQGSEA.

The genes are TRBV7-9 and TRBJ2-1; 10 bases match TRBD2. Germline V gives CDR1 SEHNR, CDR2 FQNEAQ (reference sequence). Trimming removed 7 bases from V and 1 base from J; junction bases left unmatched: 10. CDR3 size: 17 residues. The CDR3 reads CASTGLPTSGSYNEQFF. CDR3 DNA sequence: TGTGCCAGCACGGGACTGCCGACTAGCGGGTCCTACAATGAGCAGTTCTTC.

The V and J genes are TRBV3-1 (or the pseudogene TRBV3-2) and TRBJ1-2; maybe TRBD1 (6 bases). The CDR3 runs 14 residues. The ends were cut back, 4 bases at V and 1 base at J, with 10 bases in the middle. Germline V gene sequence: CDR1 LGHDT, CDR2 YNNKEL (reference sequence). The chain's CDR3 is CASSPQGLNYGYTF. The CDR3 DNA sequence: TGTGCCAGCAGCCCACAGGGTCTTAACTATGGCTACACCTTC.

This chain uses TRBV3-1 (or the pseudogene TRBV3-2) with TRBJ1-1; 7 nucleotides align to TRBD1. Germline loops: CDR1 LGHDT, CDR2 YNNKEL (reference sequence). The length of the CDR3 is 13 residues. V trimming: 0 bases; J trimming: 9 bases; junction bases outside the gene matches: 4. The CDR3 DNA reads as TGTGCCAGCAGCCAAGAAAGACAGGGCCAAGCTTTCTTT. The encoded protein is CASSQERQGQAFF.

This CDR3 reads CASSQSSDRGSTEAFF. CDR3 DNA sequence: TGCGCCAGCAGCCAATCCTCAGACAGGGGATCCACTGAAGCTTTCTTT. The V call is TRBV4-1, the J call TRBJ1-1; 8 nucleotides match TRBD1. CDR3 length equals 16 residues. J lost 4 bases, V lost 2 bases, and 9 bases had no gene match. Looked up from germline, CDR1 is MGHRA and CDR2 is YSYEKL.

The chain is built from TRBV18 and TRBJ2-1; a possible D gene is TRBD2 (5 bases). V was shortened by 6 bases and J by 9 bases, with 12 bases between the two germline ends. Germline V CDR1 and CDR2: KGHSH, LQKENI. The length of the CDR3 is 12 residues. CDR3 region: CASSPTSSEQFF. The CDR3 DNA reads as TGTGCCAGCTCGCCCACTAGTTCTGAGCAGTTCTTC.

The rearrangement links TRBV24-1 to TRBJ2-1; a weak D match, TRBD2 (5 bases). V dropped 9 bases and J dropped 4 bases, with 12 bases sitting between them. The CDR3 loop spans 13 amino acids. Germline CDR1 reads KGHDR; CDR2 reads SFDVKD. The CDR3 DNA is TGTGCCACCCCATACGGGGTGTACAATGAGCAGTTCTTC. It translates to CATPYGVYNEQFF.

This clone was counted only a few times. The V call is TRBV4-1, the J call TRBJ2-1, with 8 bases identical to TRBD2. V shed 0 bases, J shed 8 bases, and the junction held 9 bases outside the gene matches. In germline, CDR1 is MGHRA, CDR2 YSYEKL. This CDR3 has 16 amino acids. As DNA, the CDR3 is TGCGCCAGCAGCCAAGACGGTAGCGGGATAGTTTATGAGCAGTTCTTC. Its translation is CASSQDGSGIVYEQFF.

This sequence joins TRBV6-6 and TRBJ2-1, with 10 bases fitting TRBD1. The germline CDR1 and CDR2 sequences are MNHNY and SVGAGI (reference sequence). V gave up 7 bases and J gave up 4 bases; unmatched junction bases: 7. The CDR3 sequence is 15 residues long. In DNA, the CDR3 is TGTGCCAGCACACCGGACAGGGGGTCTTACAATGAGCAGTTCTTC. This encodes CASTPDRGSYNEQFF.

The chain recombines TRBV27 with TRBJ2-1; 10 positions match TRBD2. The germline gives CDR1 MNHEY, CDR2 SMNVEV (reference sequence). After removal of 3 bases from V and 4 bases from J, the junction contained 9 bases not matched to a gene. The CDR3 is made up of 17 amino acids. CDR3 bases: TGTGCCAGCAGTTTTAGAAGCGGGGGGGCCGTTTACAATGAGCAGTTCTTC. Translation gives CASSFRSGGAVYNEQFF.

V usage is TRBV12-3 or TRBV12-4 and J usage is TRBJ2-7, with a possible D match to TRBD2 (5 bases). This CDR3 is built from 13 residues. Trimming removed 1 base from V and 6 bases from J, with 10 bases in between. CDR3 nucleotide sequence: TGTGCCAGCAGTTTAGAGGAGGCAGGCGAGCAGTACGTC. As protein: CASSLEEAGEQYV.

CDR3 sequence reads: CASSNGPSSYEQYV. The CDR3 DNA reads as TGTGCCAGCAGCAACGGCCCTAGCTCCTACGAGCAGTACGTC. This rearrangement joins TRBV21-1 to TRBJ2-7; the table's D call TRBD2 went unverified against the DNA. TRBV21-1 is noted as a pseudogene. The CDR3 loop spans 14 amino acids.

CDR3: CASSPRLGQGNTEAFF. CDR3 nucleotide sequence: TGCGCCAGCAGCCCAAGGTTGGGACAGGGGAACACTGAAGCTTTCTTT. The rearrangement joins TRBV5-1 to TRBJ1-1; 9 nucleotides line up with TRBD1. The ends lost 4 bases at V and 1 base at J; junction bases unmatched: 8. Germline V lookup: CDR1 SGHRS, CDR2 YFSETQ. This CDR3 is built from 16 residues.

A few counts support this clone. The V call is TRBV5-1, the J call TRBJ1-1, with D unclear. Germline CDR1 SGHRS, CDR2 YFSETQ. The V end lost 4 bases, the J end lost 11 bases, and 18 bases lay between the germline ends. This CDR3 has 13 residues. The CDR3 is CASSASGEQGAFF. CDR3 nucleotides: TGCGCCAGCAGCGCGAGCGGGGAGCAAGGGGCTTTCTTT.

The rearrangement uses TRBV6-5 and TRBJ1-2, with 7 bases that match TRBD1. The CDR3 sequence is 15 residues long. Germline trimming cut 5 bases from V and 5 bases from J; bases unmatched to any gene: 11. The germline V gene encodes CDR1 MNHEY and CDR2 SVGAGI. Written as DNA, the CDR3 is TGTGCCAGCAGTCCATCGAACAGGGGACATTATGGCTACACCTTC. Amino acids: CASSPSNRGHYGYTF.

The chain carries TRBV4-2 and TRBJ2-4; a weak D match, TRBD1 (5 bases). Trimming left V 4 bases short and J 8 bases short, with 15 bases between. From germline, CDR1 is LGHNA and CDR2 YNFKEQ. The CDR3 covers 14 residues. CDR3 nucleotides: TGTGCCAGCAGCCTCTATGAAGGGGCTTACATTCAGTACTTC. This gives the protein CASSLYEGAYIQYF.

This chain links TRBV24-1 with TRBJ2-2; a weak D match, TRBD1 (6 bases). The V and J ends lost 0 bases and 4 bases respectively, with 8 bases between them. This CDR3 spans 15 amino acids. The germline gives CDR1 KGHDR, CDR2 SFDVKD. In nucleotides, the CDR3 is TGTGCCACCAGTGATTTGCGCAGGGGCACCGGGGAGCTGTTTTTT. This codes for CATSDLRRGTGELFF.

This clone was detected only once. The V gene is TRBV7-9, the J gene TRBJ1-2; D might be TRBD1 (6 bases). CDR3 length: 14 residues. V shed 3 bases and J shed 9 bases, with 17 bases lying between them. Germline V CDR1 and CDR2: SEHNR, FQNEAQ (reference sequence). CDR3 protein: CASSLGAGIERYTF. CDR3 coding DNA: TGTGCCAGCAGCTTGGGGGCTGGGATAGAGCGCTACACCTTC.

The chain recombines TRBV18 with TRBJ2-3; D gene uncertain. The CDR3 is 14 residues long. The V end lost 5 bases, the J end lost 1 base, and 10 bases lay between the germline ends. Germline assignment: CDR1 KGHSH and CDR2 LQKENI. The CDR3 protein is CASSAIDGTDTQYF. In nucleotides, the CDR3 is TGTGCCAGCTCAGCGATTGATGGCACAGATACGCAGTATTTT. Supplemented by reference TRBV18 and TRBJ2-3, the full variable domain reads NAGVMQNPRHLVRRRGQEARLRCSPMKGHSHVYWYRQLPEEGLKFMVYLQKENIIDESGMPKERFSAEFPKEGPSILRIQQVVRGDSAAYFCASSAIDGTDTQYFGPGTRLTVL.